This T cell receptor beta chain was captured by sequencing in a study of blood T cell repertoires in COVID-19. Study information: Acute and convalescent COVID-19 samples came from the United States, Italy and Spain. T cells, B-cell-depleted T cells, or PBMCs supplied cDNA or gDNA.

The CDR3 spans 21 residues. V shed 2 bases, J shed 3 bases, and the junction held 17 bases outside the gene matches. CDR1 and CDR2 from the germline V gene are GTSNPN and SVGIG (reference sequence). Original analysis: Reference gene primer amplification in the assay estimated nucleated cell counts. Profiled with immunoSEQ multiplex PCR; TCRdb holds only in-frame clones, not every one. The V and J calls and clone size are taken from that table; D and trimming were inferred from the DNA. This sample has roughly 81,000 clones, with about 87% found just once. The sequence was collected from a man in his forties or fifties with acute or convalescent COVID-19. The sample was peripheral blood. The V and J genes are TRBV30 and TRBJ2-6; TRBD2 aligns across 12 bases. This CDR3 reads CAWSRNRALAGGPSGANVLTF. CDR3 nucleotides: TGTGCCTGGAGTCGGAACAGGGCCCTAGCGGGAGGGCCTAGTGGGGCCAACGTCCTGACTTTC.